A selection of T cell receptor beta chains follows, all from one sample in a study of beta chain features in type 1 diabetes. TCRdb's table, derived via immunoSEQ multiplex PCR, lists solely in-frame clones and lacks some. The sample consists of 500,000 to 700,000 clones, around a sixth of them appearing once. The sequencing input was naive CD4+ T cells from blood. All receptors derive from a man younger than 35 in good health. The CDR3 runs from the conserved cysteine through the conserved F or W. A D gene is named only where the DNA matches it firmly. Not every row has a clone size; where given, it reads once, few, many or a size class.

>TRBD1|TRBJ2-6|.|TRBV25-1
TGTGCCAGCAGTACACAGGGGTCTGGGGCCAACGTCCTGACTTTC
CASSTQGSGANVLTF
>.|TRBJ2-2|.|TRBV9
TGTGCCAGCAGCGTATCTCAGGGAGGCACCGGGGAGCTGTTTTTT
CASSVSQGGTGELFF
>TRBD1|TRBJ2-7|.|TRBV7-9
TGTGCCAGCAACTTCGGGACAGGGGATTCCTACGAGCAGTACTTC
CASNFGTGDSYEQYF
>.|TRBJ2-1|few|TRBV12-5
TGTGCTAGTGGGGCTGACTACAATGAGCAGTTCTTC
CASGADYNEQFF
>.|TRBJ2-5|few|TRBV18
TGTGCCAGCTCACCGGGGGGGCGAGAGACCCAGTACTTC
CASSPGGRETQYF
>TRBD1|TRBJ1-1|few|TRBV5-6
TGTGCCAGCAGCTGGGACAGGAACACTGAAGCTTTCTTT
CASSWDRNTEAFF
>TRBD1|TRBJ2-1|.|TRBV9
TGTGCCAGCAGCGTAAGGGACAGGGGCCACAATGAGCAGTTCTTC
CASSVRDRGHNEQFF
>.|TRBJ1-2|.|TRBV11-2
TGTGCCAGCAGCCGCGACAACTATGGCTACACCTTC
CASSRDNYGYTF
>.|TRBJ1-4|.|TRBV28
TGTGCCAGCAGTCGCCACAGGGCCCATGAAAAACTGTTTTTT
CASSRHRAHEKLFF
>.|TRBJ2-3|.|TRBV5-1
TGCGCCAGCAGCTTGGTGACATCGATTAGCACAGATACGCAGTATTTT
CASSLVTSISTDTQYF
>.|TRBJ2-5|few|TRBV5-4
TGTGCCAGCAGCTTGGGGGGAGGTCTGGGTGAGACCCAGTACTTC
CASSLGGGLGETQYF
>.|TRBJ1-2|once|TRBV28
TGTGCCAGCAGTTTCAGTAACTATGGCTACACCTTC
CASSFSNYGYTF
>.|TRBJ2-7|.|TRBV7-2
TGTGCCAGCGGGGAACGATACGAGCAGTACTTC
CASGERYEQYF
>.|TRBJ1-5|few|TRBV7-9
TGTGCCAGCAGTGGGGGCGAGAGGCCCCAGCATTTT
CASSGGERPQHF
>.|TRBJ1-3|.|TRBV27
TGTGCCAGCAGTATGCGAGGGAGACAGAGCTCTGGAAACACCATATATTTT
CASSMRGRQSSGNTIYF
>.|TRBJ2-1|few|TRBV19
TGTGCCAGCGGGACCTTGGGGTTTAATGAGCAGTTCTTC
CASGTLGFNEQFF
>.|TRBJ1-2|.|TRBV2
TGTGCCAGCAGTGGGGTCAGCTCTAACTATGGCTACACCTTC
CASSGVSSNYGYTF
>.|TRBJ2-1|few|TRBV9
TGTGCCAGCAGCGCCGCCGGGACATCCTACAATGAGCAGTTCTTC
CASSAAGTSYNEQFF
>TRBD1|TRBJ1-1|few|TRBV29-1
TGCAGCGTTGCGCAGGGGGCTGTCACTGAAGCTTTCTTT
CSVAQGAVTEAFF
>TRBD1|TRBJ1-2|.|TRBV7-3
TGTGCCAGCACCGTTCCGGACAGGGGTAAAGCTAACTATGGCTACACCTTC
CASTVPDRGKANYGYTF
>TRBD1|TRBJ2-1|.|TRBV9
TGTGCCAGCAGCACCCGACAGGGTACAATTATCAATGAGCAGTTCTTC
CASSTRQGTIINEQFF
>.|TRBJ2-7|.|TRBV7-9
TGTGCCAGCAGCCCTGGGGGGGCACGCTACGAGCAGTACTTC
CASSPGGARYEQYF
>.|TRBJ1-5|few|TRBV10-3
TGTGCCATCAGTGAACAGGGCAGCAATCAGCCCCAGCATTTT
CAISEQGSNQPQHF
>.|TRBJ2-2|few|TRBV18
TGTGCCAGCTCACCACCGGGAAGCGCCGGGGACACCGGGGAGCTGTTTTTT
CASSPPGSAGDTGELFF
>.|TRBJ2-1|.|TRBV5-1
TGCGCCAGCAGCTTGGAGGGGGTGGACAATGAGCAGTTCTTC
CASSLEGVDNEQFF
>.|TRBJ1-2|.|TRBV9
TGTGCCAGCAGCGTAGCCCCGGTGGGGGACTATGGCTACACCTTC
CASSVAPVGDYGYTF
>.|TRBJ1-2|.|TRBV15
TGTGCCACCAGCCCGGACACTAACTATGGCTACACCTTC
CATSPDTNYGYTF